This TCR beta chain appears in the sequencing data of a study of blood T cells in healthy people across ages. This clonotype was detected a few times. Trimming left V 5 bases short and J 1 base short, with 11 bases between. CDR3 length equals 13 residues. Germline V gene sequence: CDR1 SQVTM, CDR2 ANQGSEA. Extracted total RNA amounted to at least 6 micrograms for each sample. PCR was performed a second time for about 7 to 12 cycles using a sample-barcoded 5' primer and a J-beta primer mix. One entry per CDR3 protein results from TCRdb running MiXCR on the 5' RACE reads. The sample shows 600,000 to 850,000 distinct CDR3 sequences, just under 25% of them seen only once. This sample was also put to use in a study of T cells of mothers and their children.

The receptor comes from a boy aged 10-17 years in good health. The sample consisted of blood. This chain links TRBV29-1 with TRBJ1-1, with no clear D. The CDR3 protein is CSVFGLANTEAFF. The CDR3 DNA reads TGCAGCGTTTTCGGATTGGCGAACACTGAAGCTTTCTTT.